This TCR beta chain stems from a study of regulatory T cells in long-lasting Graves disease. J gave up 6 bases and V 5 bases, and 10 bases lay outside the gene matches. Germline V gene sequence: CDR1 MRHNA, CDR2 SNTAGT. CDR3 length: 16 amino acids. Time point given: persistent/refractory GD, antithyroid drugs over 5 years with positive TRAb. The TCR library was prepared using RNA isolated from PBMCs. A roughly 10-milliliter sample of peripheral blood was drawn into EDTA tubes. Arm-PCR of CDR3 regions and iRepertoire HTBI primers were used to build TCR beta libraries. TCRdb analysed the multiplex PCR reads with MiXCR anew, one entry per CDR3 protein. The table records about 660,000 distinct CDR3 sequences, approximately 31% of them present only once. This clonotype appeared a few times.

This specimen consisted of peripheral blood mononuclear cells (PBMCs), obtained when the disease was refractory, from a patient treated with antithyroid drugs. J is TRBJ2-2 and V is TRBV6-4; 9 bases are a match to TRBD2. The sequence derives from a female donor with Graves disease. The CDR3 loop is CASSLAGGPEAGELFF. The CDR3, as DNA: TGTGCCAGCAGTTTGGCGGGAGGGCCGGAGGCCGGGGAGCTGTTTTTT.